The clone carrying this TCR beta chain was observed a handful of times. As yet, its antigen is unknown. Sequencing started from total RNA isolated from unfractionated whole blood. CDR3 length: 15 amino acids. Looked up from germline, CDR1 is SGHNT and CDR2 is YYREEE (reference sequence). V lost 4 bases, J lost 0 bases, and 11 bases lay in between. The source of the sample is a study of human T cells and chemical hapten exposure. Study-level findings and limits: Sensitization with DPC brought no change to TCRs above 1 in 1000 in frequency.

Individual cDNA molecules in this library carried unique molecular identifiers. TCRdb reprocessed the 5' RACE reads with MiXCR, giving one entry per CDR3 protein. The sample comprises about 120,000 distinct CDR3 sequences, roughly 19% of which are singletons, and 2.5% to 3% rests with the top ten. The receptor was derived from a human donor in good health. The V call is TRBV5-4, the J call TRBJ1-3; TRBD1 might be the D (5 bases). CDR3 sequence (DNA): TGTGCCAGCAGCCTCCCGGGGCTCTCTGGAAACACCATATATTTT. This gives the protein CASSLPGLSGNTIYF. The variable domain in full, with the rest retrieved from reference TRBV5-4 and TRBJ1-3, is ETGVTQSPTHLIKTRGQQVTLRCSSQSGHNTVSWYQQALGQGPQFIFQYYREEENGRGNFPPRFSGLQFPNYSSELNVNALELDDSALYLCASSLPGLSGNTIYFGEGSWLTVV.